This is a list of T cell receptor beta chains from one sample in a study of cytomegalovirus exposure and HLA in healthy donors. The repertoire was sequenced with immunoSEQ multiplex PCR; TCRdb's copy has only in-frame clones and lacks some. This table holds more than 95,000 clones, 74% found once. The sample comprised PBMCs. These receptor sequences come from a woman aged 45-60 years in good health and CMV-seropositive. The CDR3 runs from the conserved cysteine through the conserved F or W. The D gene is left open where the match is weak. Clone size is given for some rows only: seen once, a few or many times, or a class if the clone is expanded.

v_call	j_call	d_call	clone_size	cdr3_aa	cdr3_nt
TRBV4-2	TRBJ2-7	.	.	CASSQDGGVYEQYF	TGTGCCAGCAGCCAAGATGGAGGGGTATACGAGCAGTACTTC
TRBV5-4	TRBJ2-7	.	.	CASSFTSGYEQYF	TGTGCCAGCAGCTTTACCAGCGGCTACGAGCAGTACTTC
TRBV18	TRBJ1-1	TRBD1	.	CASSPPRGLETEAFF	TGTGCCAGCTCACCACCCAGGGGGCTGGAAACTGAAGCTTTCTTT
TRBV7-2	TRBJ2-6	.	few	CASSLVGGTGANVLTF	TGTGCCAGCAGCTTAGTTGGGGGGACTGGGGCCAACGTCCTGACTTTC
TRBV6-5	TRBJ2-3	TRBD2	.	CASIMSGRSTDTQYF	TGTGCCAGCATTATGAGCGGGAGGAGCACAGATACGCAGTATTTT
TRBV7-9	TRBJ1-5	.	few	CASSLTQGGNQPQHF	TGTGCCAGCAGCTTAACACAGGGTGGCAATCAGCCCCAGCATTTT
TRBV18	TRBJ1-1	TRBD1	once	CASSRGQSEAFF	TGTGCCAGCTCCCGGGGACAGTCGGAAGCTTTCTTT
TRBV27	TRBJ2-7	.	.	CASSFQWGNYYEQYF	TGTGCCAGCAGTTTCCAGTGGGGCAACTACTACGAGCAGTACTTC
TRBV6-6	TRBJ2-1	TRBD1	.	CASSDTGTGIDEQFF	TGTGCCAGCAGTGACACCGGGACAGGGATTGATGAGCAGTTCTTC
TRBV5-1	TRBJ1-2	.	.	CASSSDGGYGYTF	TGCGCCAGCAGCTCCGACGGGGGCTATGGCTACACCTTC
TRBV28	TRBJ2-7	.	once	CASSLKGQGSQYF	TGTGCCAGCAGTTTAAAGGGGCAGGGGTCACAGTACTTC
TRBV2	TRBJ2-7	TRBD1	.	CASRTGYGEQYF	TGTGCCAGCAGGACAGGGTATGGCGAGCAGTACTTC
TRBV6-1	TRBJ1-1	.	.	CASSLGVARGTEAFF	TGTGCCAGCAGCTTAGGGGTGGCGCGGGGCACTGAAGCTTTCTTT
TRBV5-4	TRBJ2-5	.	.	CASSFPSVETQYF	TGTGCCAGCAGCTTCCCTAGCGTAGAGACCCAGTACTTC